One and the same sample provided the 13 T cell receptor beta chains below, sequenced in a study of OX40 agonist ivuxolimab in advanced cancers. Some clones are missing from TCRdb's copy, which holds only in-frame ones; the method was immunoSEQ multiplex PCR. The sample yields tens of thousands of clones, about 91% seen once. Sample: CD4+ or CD8+ T cells sorted from blood, taken in a trial of the OX40 agonist ivuxolimab. The receptors were sampled from an adult with an advanced solid tumor such as melanoma, head and neck, liver or kidney cancer.

In its sample, this clone was seen a few times. The chain links TRBV4-3 to TRBJ2-1, with D perhaps given as TRBD1 or TRBD2 (5 bases each). From germline, CDR1 is LGHNA and CDR2 YSLEER. Trimming took 1 base from V and 7 from J, leaving 14 bases between them. This CDR3 has 15 residues. CDR3 sequence (DNA): TGCGCCAGCAGCCAAGGGTCGGGGACGGGGAATGAGCAGTTCTTC. Translation: CASSQGSGTGNEQFF.

The table lists this clone with a few counts. This chain links TRBV19 with TRBJ1-5; no firm D call. The germline gives CDR1 LNHDA, CDR2 SQIVND (reference sequence). The CDR3 runs 14 residues. Trimming removed 7 bases at V and 3 bases at J, with 13 bases between. This chain's CDR3 is CASMGWGSNQPQHF. DNA for the CDR3: TGTGCCAGTATGGGATGGGGATCCAATCAGCCCCAGCATTTT. Complete variable domain (other parts from reference TRBV19 and TRBJ1-5): DGGITQSPKYLFRKEGQNVTLSCEQNLNHDAMYWYRQDPGQGLRLIYYSQIVNDFQKGDIAEGYSVSREKKESFPLTVTSAQKNPTAFYLCASMGWGSNQPQHFGDGTRLSIL.

The chain uses TRBV21-1 and TRBJ2-1; TRBD2, the table's D call, lacks a check against the DNA. TRBV21-1 is tagged as a pseudogene. The CDR3 is made up of 20 amino acids. The CDR3 nucleotides read TGTGCCAGCAGCAAAGACGGGGCTAGCGGGAGGGCGGGCTCCTACAATGAGCAGTTCTTC. This codes for CASSKDGASGRAGSYNEQFF.

V gene TRBV5-5 combines with J gene TRBJ2-5; no reliable D call. Trimming took 1 base from V and 3 from J, leaving 10 bases between them. Germline CDR1 and CDR2: SGHKS and YYEKEE (reference sequence). The CDR3 runs 14 residues. The chain's CDR3 is CASSLPTPEETQYF. CDR3 DNA sequence: TGTGCCAGCAGCTTGCCTACCCCGGAAGAGACCCAGTACTTC.

The chain links TRBV25-1 to TRBJ2-5; tentative D call: TRBD1 (6 bases). Per germline, CDR1 MGHDK and CDR2 SYGVNS. CDR3 size: 12 residues. The DNA for the CDR3 is TGTGCTACCGCTCAGGGGCCGCGAACCCAGTACTTC. Protein product: CATAQGPRTQYF.

CDR3 in DNA: TGCAGCGTTGAAGAAGGGCGAAGAACAGATACGCAGTATTTT. Translating it yields CSVEEGRRTDTQYF. This chain uses TRBV29-1 with TRBJ2-3; D gene unclear. The germline V gene has CDR1 SQVTM and CDR2 ANQGSEA. This CDR3 spans 14 amino acids. The V gene lost 0 bases and the J gene lost 3 bases, with 10 bases spanning the gap.

This clone has just one count. V gene TRBV4-3 combines with J gene TRBJ2-2, with TRBD2 matching 8 bases. This CDR3 has 14 residues. The germline V gene encodes CDR1 LGHNA and CDR2 YSLEER. Losses at the gene ends were 1 base for V and 7 bases for J; bases not matched to a gene: 2. The CDR3 DNA follows: TGCGCCAGCAGCCAAGGGCGGGGGGACGGGGAGCTGTTTTTT. Residues: CASSQGRGDGELFF.

The chain combines TRBV9 with TRBJ2-5; D is ambiguous. V was shortened by 5 bases and J by 0 bases, with 8 bases between the two germline ends. This CDR3 contains 13 residues. CDR1 is SGDLS and CDR2 is YYNGEE in the germline V gene. CDR3 sequence: CASRPDYQETQYF. The DNA for the CDR3 is TGTGCCAGCAGGCCTGACTACCAAGAGACCCAGTACTTC.

The chain combines TRBV27 with TRBJ2-7, with D perhaps assigned TRBD1 or TRBD2 (6 bases each). The CDR3 is made up of 15 amino acids. Trimming removed 8 bases from V and 3 bases from J, with 20 bases in between. In germline, CDR1 is MNHEY, CDR2 SMNVEV (reference sequence). The CDR3 DNA is TGTGCCAGCCGCTGGGGGGCAGGGGAATACTACGAGCAGTACTTC. It is translated as CASRWGAGEYYEQYF.

The chain couples TRBV2 to TRBJ2-1, with 10 bases that match TRBD1. V was pared by 8 bases and J by 4 bases, with 2 bases of the junction left unmatched. This CDR3 has 13 amino acids. The germline V gene has CDR1 SNHLY and CDR2 FYNNEI. DNA of the CDR3: TGTGCCAGCGGGACAGGGGAATACAATGAGCAGTTCTTC. Translating it yields CASGTGEYNEQFF.

The chain carries TRBV6-9 and TRBJ2-7, with unresolved D. Germline assignment: CDR1 MNHGY and CDR2 SVAAGI. The CDR3 has 10 residues. V was pared by 6 bases and J by 2 bases, with 2 bases between. In DNA, the CDR3 is TGTGCCAGCAGAACCTACGAGCAGTACTTC. The encoded protein is CASRTYEQYF.

This clone was recorded once. V usage is TRBV28 and J usage is TRBJ2-5, with D tentatively TRBD2 (7 bases). Germline V gives CDR1 MDHEN, CDR2 SYDVKM. This CDR3 spans 14 amino acids. The V gene lost 4 bases and the J gene lost 11 bases, with 20 bases spanning the gap. The CDR3 spells CASSWENRAREQYF. The CDR3 nucleotides are TGTGCCAGCAGTTGGGAAAACAGGGCGCGGGAGCAGTACTTC.

The chain uses TRBV10-3 and TRBJ2-5; D gene unclear. The DNA end is a closer match to TRBJ2-7, so the J assignment may be wrong. CDR3 length: 12 residues. The V gene's germline CDR1 is ENHRY and CDR2 SYGVKD. CDR3 DNA sequence: TGTGCCATCAAGGAAAGCTCCTACGAGCAGTACTTC. This translates into CAIKESSYEQYF.